This TCR beta chain was found in a study of cytomegalovirus exposure and HLA in healthy donors. This clone was seen only once. Its antigen is still unknown. Germline CDR1 is SEHNR and CDR2 is FQNEAQ (reference sequence). The length of the CDR3 is 17 residues. The V gene lost 1 base and the J gene lost 0 bases, with 10 bases spanning the gap. Amplification used 60 Vbeta primers and 13 Jbeta primers. TCRdb's copy holds only in-frame clones and misses some; the assay was immunoSEQ multiplex PCR. Among over 120,000 clones listed, about three quarters were seen once. General study points: Some 16,000 TCR beta sequences were associated with HLA alleles at 0.05 false discovery rate in a later analysis.

The chain is built from TRBV7-9 and TRBJ2-6; TRBD2 might be the D (5 bases). This clonotype was sampled from a male donor in good health and CMV-seronegative. The sequencing input was PBMCs. The CDR3 DNA reads TGTGCCAGCAGCTTAGTCAGACTACACTCTGGGGCCAACGTCCTGACTTTC. Protein product: CASSLVRLHSGANVLTF.